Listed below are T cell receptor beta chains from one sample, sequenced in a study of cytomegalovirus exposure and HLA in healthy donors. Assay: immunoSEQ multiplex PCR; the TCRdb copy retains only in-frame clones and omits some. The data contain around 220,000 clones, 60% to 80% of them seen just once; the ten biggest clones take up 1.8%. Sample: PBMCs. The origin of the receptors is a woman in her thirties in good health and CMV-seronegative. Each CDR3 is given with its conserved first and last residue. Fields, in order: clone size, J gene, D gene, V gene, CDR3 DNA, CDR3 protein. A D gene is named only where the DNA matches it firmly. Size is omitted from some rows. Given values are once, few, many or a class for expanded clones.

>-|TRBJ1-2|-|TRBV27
TGTGCCAGCAGCCCTGGAGGGGTCTATGGCTACACCTTC
CASSPGGVYGYTF
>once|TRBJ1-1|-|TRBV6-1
TGTGCCAGCAGTGAAGGGGGAGTCCCGACTGAAGCTTTCTTT
CASSEGGVPTEAFF
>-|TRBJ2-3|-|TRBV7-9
TGTGCCAGCAGCTTAGGTCTAGCAGATAGCACAGATACGCAGTATTTT
CASSLGLADSTDTQYF
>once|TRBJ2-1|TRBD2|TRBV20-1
TGCAGTGCTCGTCCGGGACTAGAGTTCTTC
CSARPGLEFF
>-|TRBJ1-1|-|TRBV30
TGTGCCTGGAGGGTTTTGGGGGCAGTAACTGAAGCTTTCTTT
CAWRVLGAVTEAFF
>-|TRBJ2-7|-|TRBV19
TGTGCCAGTAGTCCCACTTCCGCAACCTACGAGCAGTACTTC
CASSPTSATYEQYF
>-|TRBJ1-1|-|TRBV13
TGTGCCAGCAGCCCCGGGACACTTGAAGCTTTCTTT
CASSPGTLEAFF
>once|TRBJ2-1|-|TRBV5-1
TGCGCCAGCAGCTTGGACAGGACGTACAATGAGCAGTTCTTC
CASSLDRTYNEQFF
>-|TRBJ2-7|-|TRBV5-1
TGCGCCAGCAGCTTGGGCGGAGGCGGCAATGGCAACGAGCAGTACTTC
CASSLGGGGNGNEQYF
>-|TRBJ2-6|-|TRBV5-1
TGCGCCAGCAGCCAGGGGTCTGGGGCCAACGTCCTGACTTTC
CASSQGSGANVLTF
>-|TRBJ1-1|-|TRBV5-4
TGTGCCAGCAGCTTATCAGGGGCGGCTGAAGCTTTCTTT
CASSLSGAAEAFF
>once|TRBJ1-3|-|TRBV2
TGTGCCAGCAGTGGGGCCAGCTCTGGAAACACCATATATTTT
CASSGASSGNTIYF
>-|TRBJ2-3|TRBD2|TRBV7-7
TGTGCTAGCAGCCCGACTAGCGGGGGAGGCTTGACAGATACGCAGTATTTT
CASSPTSGGGLTDTQYF
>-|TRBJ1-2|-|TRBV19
TGTGCCAGTAGTATAGGGACAGCATACTATGGCTACACCTTC
CASSIGTAYYGYTF
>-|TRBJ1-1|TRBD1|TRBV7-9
TGTGCCAGCAGCGTTTACAGGGGCACTGAAGCTTTCTTT
CASSVYRGTEAFF
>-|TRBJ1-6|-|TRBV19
TGTGCCAGTAGTATCGGAGGGTTGTCCTATAATTCACCCCTCCACTTT
CASSIGGLSYNSPLHF
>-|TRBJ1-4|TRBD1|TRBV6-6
TGTGCCAGCAGTTATATTTGGACAGGGGAGAATGAAAAACTGTTTTTT
CASSYIWTGENEKLFF
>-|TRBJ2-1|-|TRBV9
TGTGCCAGCAGCTTTAGTGGGGCCGAGAACAATGAGCAGTTCTTC
CASSFSGAENNEQFF
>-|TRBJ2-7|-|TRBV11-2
TGTGCCAGCAGCTCGCAGCTCTCCTCCTCGGGCGAGCAGTACTTC
CASSSQLSSSGEQYF
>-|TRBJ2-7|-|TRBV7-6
TGTGCCAGCAGCCCGTCGGCCCGACTCTACGAGCAGTACTTC
CASSPSARLYEQYF
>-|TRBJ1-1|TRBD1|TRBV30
TGTGCCTGGAAGAAGACAGGGCCCACTGAAGCTTTCTTT
CAWKKTGPTEAFF
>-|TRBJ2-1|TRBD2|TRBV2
TGTGCCAGCAGTTTACTAGCGCCGTTCCAGTTCTTC
CASSLLAPFQFF
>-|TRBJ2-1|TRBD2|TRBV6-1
TGTGCCAGCAGAAGACTAGCGGGGGATAACAATGAGCAGTTCTTC
CASRRLAGDNNEQFF
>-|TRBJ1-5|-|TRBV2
TGTGCCAGCAGTGAAGGAGTGGAGTATCAGCATTTT
CASSEGVEYQHF
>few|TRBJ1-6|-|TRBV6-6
TGTGCCAGCAGTCTCAGTCCAAGCTCCTATAATTCACCCCTCCACTTT
CASSLSPSSYNSPLHF